These 22 T cell receptor beta chains were sequenced from one sample in a study of CD8 T cells in ankylosing spondylitis. TCRdb ran MiXCR on the 5' RACE reads and lists one entry per CDR3 protein. The table records roughly 68,000 distinct CDR3 sequences, 6.2% of them present only once. Material: synovial fluid, either unsorted or a sorted T cell fraction (not recorded which). These receptors all stem from a male donor with ankylosing spondylitis.

This clonotype was recorded at least ten times. This chain uses TRBV6-5 with TRBJ1-6, with TRBD1 matching 9 bases. Germline assignment: CDR1 MNHEY and CDR2 SVGAGI. V gave up 4 bases and J gave up 6 bases; unmatched junction bases: 4. The CDR3 spans 15 residues. The CDR3 protein is CASSSVDRGNSPLHF. The CDR3 region has the DNA TGTGCCAGCAGTTCCGTGGACAGGGGTAATTCACCCCTCCACTTT.

Many counts were recorded for this clonotype. The chain carries TRBV4-3 and TRBJ2-1, with D maybe TRBD2 (6 bases). Trimming removed 0 bases at V and 5 bases at J, with 14 bases between. Germline V CDR1 and CDR2: LGHNA, YSLEER. This CDR3 has 16 residues. CDR3 amino acids: CASSQDRGGIDNEQFF. CDR3 nucleotides: TGCGCCAGCAGCCAAGACCGCGGAGGGATCGACAATGAGCAGTTCTTC.

In this sample, this clonotype turned up many times. The gene calls are TRBV6-1 and TRBJ2-1; TRBD2 matches 9 bases. The CDR3 runs to 15 residues. Germline values: CDR1 MNHNS, CDR2 SASEGT. Trimming removed 6 bases from V and 2 bases from J; junction bases left unmatched: 5. The CDR3 region has the DNA TGTGCCAGCAGGATGACTAGCGGAACCTACAATGAGCAGTTCTTC. This encodes CASRMTSGTYNEQFF.

A few counts support this clonotype. The V and J genes are TRBV7-3 and TRBJ2-1, with D hard to call. Germline CDR1 reads SGHTA; CDR2 reads FQGTGA. This CDR3 is 14 amino acids long. V was trimmed by 5 bases and J by 6 bases, leaving 14 bases between them. The CDR3 protein is CASSQTGPGNEQFF. CDR3 nucleotides: TGTGCCAGCAGCCAAACTGGACCCGGCAATGAGCAGTTCTTC.

This clonotype ranks as medium-sized (0.01 to 0.1%). CDR3 amino acids: CASSFESEYYEQYF. The CDR3 DNA is TGTGCCAGCAGTTTTGAGTCAGAATACTACGAGCAGTACTTC. The chain joins TRBV12-3 or TRBV12-4 to TRBJ2-7; D gene unclear. The CDR3 runs 14 residues. Trimming stripped 3 bases from V and 3 bases from J, with 12 bases between.

This clonotype appeared many times. This sequence joins TRBV29-1 and TRBJ2-1; the D is unclear. Trimming shortened V by 0 bases and J by 3 bases, and 0 bases separated the two germline ends. Per germline, CDR1 SQVTM and CDR2 ANQGSEA. This CDR3 region has 11 residues. The CDR3 sequence: CSVEDYNEQFF. The CDR3 DNA sequence: TGCAGCGTTGAAGACTACAATGAGCAGTTCTTC.

This clonotype showed up many times. V is TRBV20-1 and J is TRBJ2-7; D is unresolved. CDR1 and CDR2 (germline): DFQATT, SNEGSKA (reference sequence). V lost 3 bases to trimming and J lost 3 bases, with 12 bases between them. There are 13 residues in the CDR3. The CDR3 DNA is TGCAGTGCTAGGGTAGGGTGGGACTACGAGCAGTACTTC. It specifies CSARVGWDYEQYF.

This clonotype was recorded at least ten times. This chain connects TRBV28 to TRBJ2-1; D is possibly TRBD1 (6 bases). V dropped 4 bases and J dropped 8 bases, with 15 bases sitting between them. The CDR3 is 14 amino acids. The germline V gene encodes CDR1 MDHEN and CDR2 SYDVKM. CDR3 sequence (DNA): TGTGCCAGCAGTTCCCCTGGGGGCGTCGATGAGCAGTTCTTC. As protein: CASSSPGGVDEQFF.

This clonotype was detected only a few times. The V and J genes are TRBV9 and TRBJ2-1; TRBD1 is a possible D gene (6 bases). V dropped 4 bases and J dropped 4 bases, with 15 bases sitting between them. The CDR3 extends over 15 amino acids. Germline V gene data show CDR1 as SGDLS and CDR2 as YYNGEE. The CDR3 loop reads CASSPSSDSYNEQFF. The CDR3 bases are TGTGCCAGCAGCCCGAGTTCGGACAGTTACAATGAGCAGTTCTTC. Together with reference TRBV9 and TRBJ2-1, the CDR3 gives the full variable domain: DSGVTQTPKHLITATGQRVTLRCSPRSGDLSVYWYQQSLDQGLQFLIQYYNGEERAKGNILERFSAQQFPDLHSELNLSSLELGDSALYFCASSPSSDSYNEQFFGPGTRLTVL.

This clonotype was seen at least ten times. The CDR3, as DNA: TGCAGCGTTGAGGAAGAGACCCAGTACTTC. Protein sequence: CSVEEETQYF. V is TRBV29-1 and J is TRBJ2-5; D gene ambiguous. The V end lost 3 bases, the J end lost 3 bases, and 2 bases lay between the germline ends. Per the germline V gene, CDR1 is SQVTM and CDR2 is ANQGSEA. This CDR3 is 10 amino acids long.

This clonotype has a count of ten or more. The CDR3 DNA follows: TGTGCCAGCAGTGAATTGTCGGGGGTGTCGGAGTATGGCTACACCTTC. Translating gives CASSELSGVSEYGYTF. The chain links TRBV25-1 to TRBJ1-2; a possible D gene is TRBD1 (5 bases). CDR1 is MGHDK, CDR2 SYGVNS, per germline. This CDR3 comprises 16 residues. Trimming left V 1 base short and J 5 bases short, with 17 bases between.

This clonotype was observed at least ten times. This sequence joins TRBV20-1 and TRBJ2-7, with 8 positions matching TRBD2. Germline V gene data show CDR1 as DFQATT and CDR2 as SNEGSKA (reference sequence). The junction had 16 bases not matched to a gene; V was cut back by 5 bases and J by 7 bases. This CDR3 region has 15 residues. In DNA, the CDR3 is TGCAGTGCTGCTCCCCCGACTAGCGAGCTGGATGAGCAGTACTTC. Translating it yields CSAAPPTSELDEQYF.

This clonotype was counted many times. The chain couples TRBV7-6 to TRBJ2-1; tentatively, D is TRBD1 or TRBD2 (5 bases each). The CDR3 is 16 amino acids. The germline gives CDR1 SGHVS, CDR2 FNYEAQ. Trimming shortened V by 5 bases and J by 2 bases, and 16 bases separated the two germline ends. CDR3 DNA sequence: TGTGCCAGCAGCCGGCTCCGGGACGTGACCTACAATGAGCAGTTCTTC. Translation: CASSRLRDVTYNEQFF.

This clonotype was counted many times. The gene calls are TRBV20-1 and TRBJ2-3; 8 nucleotides agree with TRBD2. The ends lost 5 bases at V and 4 bases at J; junction bases unmatched: 8. The CDR3 covers 14 residues. CDR1 and CDR2 from the germline V gene are DFQATT and SNEGSKA (reference sequence). CDR3 loop: CSAPRAGVPDTQYF. CDR3 nucleotide sequence: TGCAGTGCTCCCCGAGCGGGAGTGCCAGATACGCAGTATTTT.

The J gene is TRBJ2-1, the V gene TRBV14; D is ambiguous. The CDR3 loop spans 17 amino acids. Per germline, CDR1 SGHDN and CDR2 FVKESK. V was shortened by 1 base and J by 9 bases, with 22 bases between the two germline ends. The CDR3 DNA follows: TGTGCCAGCAGCCAAGGCCCCGGGCCCTACTCCGGCGGTGAGCAGTTCTTC. Protein sequence: CASSQGPGPYSGGEQFF.

This clonotype was recorded a few times. The rearrangement joins TRBV28 to TRBJ1-1, with D perhaps matching TRBD1 (6 bases). CDR1 MDHEN and CDR2 SYDVKM come from the germline V gene. The length of the CDR3 is 13 residues. V was clipped by 6 bases and J by 6 bases, with 14 bases between them. The CDR3 bases are TGTGCCAGCAGCTTCACACAGGGATCTGAAGCTTTCTTT. Translated, it gives CASSFTQGSEAFF. Looking up the rest from reference TRBV28 and TRBJ1-1 gives the full variable domain: DVKVTQSSRYLVKRTGEKVFLECVQDMDHENMFWYRQDPGLGLRLIYFSYDVKMKEKGDIPEGYSVSREKKERFSLILESASTNQTSMYLCASSFTQGSEAFFGQGTRLTVV.

This clonotype was counted ten times or more. The rearrangement links TRBV20-1 to TRBJ2-7; 9 nucleotides agree with TRBD1. The CDR3 runs 13 residues. Germline CDR1 is DFQATT and CDR2 is SNEGSKA (reference sequence). Trimming removed 3 bases from V and 2 bases from J; junction bases left unmatched: 2. This chain's CDR3 is CSASRQGAYEQYF. The CDR3 nucleotides are TGCAGTGCTAGTAGACAGGGGGCCTACGAGCAGTACTTC.

This clonotype showed up many times. This chain uses TRBV5-1 with TRBJ1-4, with 7 nucleotides matching TRBD1. V was clipped by 3 bases and J by 3 bases; unmatched bases: 2. Germline V gene sequence: CDR1 SGHRS, CDR2 YFSETQ. CDR3 length equals 14 residues. The CDR3 bases are TGCGCCAGCAGCTCCGGGACAGCTAATGAAAAACTGTTTTTT. Its protein product is CASSSGTANEKLFF. Full variable domain (outside the CDR3, taken from reference TRBV5-1 and TRBJ1-4): KAGVTQTPRYLIKTRGQQVTLSCSPISGHRSVSWYQQTPGQGLQFLFEYFSETQRNKGNFPGRFSGRQFSNSRSEMNVSTLELGDSALYLCASSSGTANEKLFFGSGTQLSVL.

The rearrangement links TRBV11-3 to TRBJ2-1, with a tentative D call TRBD1 (5 bases). Germline values: CDR1 SGHNT, CDR2 YENEEA. V shed 1 base and J shed 2 bases, with 12 bases lying between them. This CDR3 is built from 16 residues. The CDR3, as DNA: TGTGCCAGCAGCTTAGGGCAGGGTTTGACCTACAATGAGCAGTTCTTC. Translated: CASSLGQGLTYNEQFF.

This clonotype was detected a few times. The V and J genes are TRBV11-2 and TRBJ1-1; no clear D. The CDR3 is 13 residues long. The V end lost 4 bases, the J end lost 5 bases, and 11 bases lay between the germline ends. Germline loops: CDR1 SGHAT, CDR2 FQNNGV. CDR3 protein: CASSSAQVTEAFF. In DNA form, the CDR3 reads TGTGCCAGCAGCTCCGCGCAGGTTACTGAAGCTTTCTTT.

This clonotype was seen ten or more times. V gene TRBV29-1 combines with J gene TRBJ1-4, with a tentative D call TRBD1 (6 bases). Trimming pared 4 bases from V and 7 bases from J, leaving 16 bases between. Germline CDR1 SQVTM, CDR2 ANQGSEA. The CDR3 has 14 residues. The CDR3 region has the DNA TGCAGCGTTGCGAGGGCGGGGGCAGGTGAAAAACTGTTTTTT. This encodes CSVARAGAGEKLFF.

This clonotype was counted between two and nine times. The V call is TRBV5-8, the J call TRBJ2-1, with D maybe TRBD2 (5 bases). The CDR3 runs to 13 residues. V dropped 0 bases and J dropped 10 bases, with 11 bases sitting between them. CDR1 SGHTS and CDR2 YDEGEE come from the germline V gene. DNA of the CDR3: TGTGCCAGCAGCTTGGGCCCGCGGAGGGAGCAGTTCTTC. This gives the protein CASSLGPRREQFF.